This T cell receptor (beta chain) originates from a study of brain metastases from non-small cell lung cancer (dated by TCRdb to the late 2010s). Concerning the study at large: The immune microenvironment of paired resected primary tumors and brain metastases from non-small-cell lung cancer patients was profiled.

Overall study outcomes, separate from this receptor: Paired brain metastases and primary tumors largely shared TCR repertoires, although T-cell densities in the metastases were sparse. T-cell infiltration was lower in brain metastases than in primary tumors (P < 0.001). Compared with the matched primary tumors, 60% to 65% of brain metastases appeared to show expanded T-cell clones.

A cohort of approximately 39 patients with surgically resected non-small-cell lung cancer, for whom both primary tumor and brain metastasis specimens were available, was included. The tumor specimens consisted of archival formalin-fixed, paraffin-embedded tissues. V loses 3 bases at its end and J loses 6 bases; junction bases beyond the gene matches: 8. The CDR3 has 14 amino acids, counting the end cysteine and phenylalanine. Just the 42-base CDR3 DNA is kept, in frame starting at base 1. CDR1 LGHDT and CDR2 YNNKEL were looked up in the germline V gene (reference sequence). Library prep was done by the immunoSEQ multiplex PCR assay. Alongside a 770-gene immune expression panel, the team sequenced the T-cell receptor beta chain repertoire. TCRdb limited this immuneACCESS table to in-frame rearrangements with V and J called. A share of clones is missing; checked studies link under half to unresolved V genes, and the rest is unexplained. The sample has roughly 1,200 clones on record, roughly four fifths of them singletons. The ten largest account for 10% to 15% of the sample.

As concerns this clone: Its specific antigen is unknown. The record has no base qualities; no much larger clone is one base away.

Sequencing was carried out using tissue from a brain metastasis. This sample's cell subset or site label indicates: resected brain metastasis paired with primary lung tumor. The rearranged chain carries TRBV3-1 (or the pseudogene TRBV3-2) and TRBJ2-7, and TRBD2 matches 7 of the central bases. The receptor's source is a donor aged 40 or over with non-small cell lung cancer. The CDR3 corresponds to CASSHQLSGSEQYF. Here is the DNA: TGTGCCAGCAGCCACCAGCTTAGCGGGTCCGAGCAGTACTTC.